Described below is a single TCR beta chain sequence and its context. Its antigen is currently unknown. Germline CDR1 LGHNA, CDR2 YNFKEQ. The length of the CDR3 is 16 residues. V dropped 0 bases and J dropped 3 bases, with 14 bases sitting between them. This specimen belongs to a study of T cell responses to AZD1222 COVID-19 vaccine. General study points: Clonal diversity was possibly underestimated, and white British individuals and females predominated among donors. All repertoire sampling was performed exclusively after the peak T cell response.

The method was immunoSEQ multiplex PCR; TCRdb's version includes in-frame clones alone and lacks a portion of them. The profile shows over 85,000 clones, roughly 86% of them singletons. The chain recombines TRBV4-2 with TRBJ1-2; the D gene is possibly TRBD1 (5 bases). The sample here was peripheral blood, taken on day 0 of AZD1222 vaccination. This TCR came from an adult in good health. The CDR3, as DNA: TGTGCCAGCAGCCAAGAGGGGCGGGCCGGGGACTATGGCTACACCTTC. Translated: CASSQEGRAGDYGYTF.